This paragraph reports one T cell receptor beta chain. The table came from immunoSEQ multiplex PCR; TCRdb's copy has only in-frame clones and leaves some out. The table records roughly 90,000 clones, over 70% of them present only once. This sample is part of a study of blood T cell repertoires in COVID-19. Background on the study: T cells, B-cell-depleted T cells, or PBMCs provided the cDNA or gDNA that served as material.

V was pared by 6 bases and J by 0 bases, with 4 bases between. Germline V gene data show CDR1 as MNHEY and CDR2 as SVGAGI. The CDR3 loop spans 12 amino acids. Sequencing was done on a sample of peripheral blood. The chain employs TRBV6-5 and TRBJ2-3; D is unclear. The clonotype was recovered from an elderly woman with active or convalescent COVID-19. The CDR3 coding sequence is TGTGCCAGCAGGAGTAGCACAGATACGCAGTATTTT. Translating it yields CASRSSTDTQYF.